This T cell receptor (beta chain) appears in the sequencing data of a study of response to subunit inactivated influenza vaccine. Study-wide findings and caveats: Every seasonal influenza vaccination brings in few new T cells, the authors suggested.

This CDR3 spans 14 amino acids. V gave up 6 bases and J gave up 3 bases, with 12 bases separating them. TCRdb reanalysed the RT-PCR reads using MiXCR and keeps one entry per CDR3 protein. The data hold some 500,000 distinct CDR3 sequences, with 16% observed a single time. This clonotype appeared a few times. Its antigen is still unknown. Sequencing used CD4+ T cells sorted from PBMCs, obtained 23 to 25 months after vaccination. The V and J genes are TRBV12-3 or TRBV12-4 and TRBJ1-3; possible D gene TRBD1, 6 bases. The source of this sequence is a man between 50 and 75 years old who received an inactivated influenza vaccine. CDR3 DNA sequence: TGTGCCAGCAGGTCCAGGGGTGGTGGAAACACCATATATTTT. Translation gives CASRSRGGGNTIYF.